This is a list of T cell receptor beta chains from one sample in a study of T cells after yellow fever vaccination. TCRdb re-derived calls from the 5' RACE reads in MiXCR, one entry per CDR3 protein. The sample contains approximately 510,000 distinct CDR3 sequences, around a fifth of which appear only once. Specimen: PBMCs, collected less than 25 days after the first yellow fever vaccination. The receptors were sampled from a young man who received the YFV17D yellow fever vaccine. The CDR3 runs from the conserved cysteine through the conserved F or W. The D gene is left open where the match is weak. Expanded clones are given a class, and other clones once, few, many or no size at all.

CDR3 DNA: TGTGCCAGCAGCTTAAACCTATATAATTCACCCCTCCACTTT
CDR3 protein: CASSLNLYNSPLHF
J gene: TRBJ1-6
clone size: few
D gene: .
V gene: TRBV6-5

CDR3 DNA: TGCGCCAGCAGGGGGGAAGATACGCAGTATTTT
CDR3 protein: CASRGEDTQYF
J gene: TRBJ2-3
clone size: .
D gene: .
V gene: TRBV5-1

CDR3 DNA: TGTGCCAGCACCGTCCAAGCTAGCACAGATACGCAGTATTTT
CDR3 protein: CASTVQASTDTQYF
J gene: TRBJ2-3
clone size: .
D gene: .
V gene: TRBV12-3/TRBV12-4

CDR3 DNA: TGTGCCAGCAGCCTAGCTGGCGGGAGCGGACGCGGGGAGCTGTTTTTT
CDR3 protein: CASSLAGGSGRGELFF
J gene: TRBJ2-2
clone size: few
D gene: TRBD2
V gene: TRBV7-2

CDR3 DNA: TGTGCCAGTAGATATGGGACAGGGGACTCTCAGCCCCAGCATTTT
CDR3 protein: CASRYGTGDSQPQHF
J gene: TRBJ1-5
clone size: few
D gene: TRBD1
V gene: TRBV2

CDR3 DNA: TGCGCCAGCAGCTTGGCGATTACTAGCGGGGGTAATCGGGAGCTGTTTTTT
CDR3 protein: CASSLAITSGGNRELFF
J gene: TRBJ2-2
clone size: .
D gene: TRBD2
V gene: TRBV5-1

CDR3 DNA: TGCAGTGCTATTGCCGTTTGGGCGGGGGGGTACCAAGAGACCCAGTACTTC
CDR3 protein: CSAIAVWAGGYQETQYF
J gene: TRBJ2-5
clone size: .
D gene: TRBD2
V gene: TRBV20-1

CDR3 DNA: TGTGCCAGCAGTTTCTCGGGACAGGGGGCAGGGGATACGCAGTATTTT
CDR3 protein: CASSFSGQGAGDTQYF
J gene: TRBJ2-3
clone size: .
D gene: TRBD1
V gene: TRBV28

CDR3 DNA: TGCAGTGCTAGAGCCTCCGGGTTCCCACATTCACCCCTCCACTTT
CDR3 protein: CSARASGFPHSPLHF
J gene: TRBJ1-6
clone size: .
D gene: .
V gene: TRBV20-1

CDR3 DNA: TGTGCCAGCAGCCTAGCGGGGGGGTACGGCGGGGAGCTGTTTTTT
CDR3 protein: CASSLAGGYGGELFF
J gene: TRBJ2-2
clone size: few
D gene: TRBD2
V gene: TRBV7-2

CDR3 DNA: TGTGCCAGCAGGGGGGGTAACCACTATGGCTACACCTTC
CDR3 protein: CASRGGNHYGYTF
J gene: TRBJ1-2
clone size: few
D gene: .
V gene: TRBV12-3/TRBV12-4

CDR3 DNA: TGTGCCAGCAGCCAAAAACTAGCTCACCAAGAGACCCAGTACTTC
CDR3 protein: CASSQKLAHQETQYF
J gene: TRBJ2-5
clone size: .
D gene: .
V gene: TRBV4-2

CDR3 DNA: TGTGCCAGCAGCCCCCAGACGGGCCTCTCAAGTTCACCCCTCCACTTT
CDR3 protein: CASSPQTGLSSSPLHF
J gene: TRBJ1-6
clone size: few
D gene: .
V gene: TRBV7-8

CDR3 DNA: TGTGCCAGCAGCTTCCGACTAGGAGTCCGCGGGGAGACCCAGTACTTC
CDR3 protein: CASSFRLGVRGETQYF
J gene: TRBJ2-5
clone size: .
D gene: .
V gene: TRBV11-2

CDR3 DNA: TGTGCCAGCAGCGGACAGGGTGGTGGCTACAATGAGCAGTTCTTC
CDR3 protein: CASSGQGGGYNEQFF
J gene: TRBJ2-1
clone size: .
D gene: TRBD1
V gene: TRBV7-6

CDR3 DNA: TGCGCCAGCAGCCCCGAACAGGGGAGAACCTACGAGCAGTACTTC
CDR3 protein: CASSPEQGRTYEQYF
J gene: TRBJ2-7
clone size: few
D gene: TRBD1
V gene: TRBV4-1

CDR3 DNA: TGTGCGGCTGATACGCAGTATTTT
CDR3 protein: CAADTQYF
J gene: TRBJ2-3
clone size: .
D gene: .
V gene: TRBV30

CDR3 DNA: TGCGCCAGCAAAACGACAGGGGTTGGAGAGACCCAGTACTTC
CDR3 protein: CASKTTGVGETQYF
J gene: TRBJ2-5
clone size: .
D gene: TRBD1
V gene: TRBV5-1

CDR3 DNA: TGTGCCAGCAGATCGAGACTAGCGGGGAACAATGAGCAGTTCTTC
CDR3 protein: CASRSRLAGNNEQFF
J gene: TRBJ2-1
clone size: many
D gene: TRBD2
V gene: TRBV7-2

CDR3 DNA: TGTGCCAGCAGCTTATCAGGGACCACAGATACGCAGTATTTT
CDR3 protein: CASSLSGTTDTQYF
J gene: TRBJ2-3
clone size: .
D gene: .
V gene: TRBV5-4

CDR3 DNA: TGCGCCAGCAGCCAAGCCGGGGGACAAGCCATAGCATCCTATGGCTACACCTTC
CDR3 protein: CASSQAGGQAIASYGYTF
J gene: TRBJ1-2
clone size: .
D gene: .
V gene: TRBV4-3

CDR3 DNA: TGTGCCAGCCGAAACGGCGGCGGGAGTTATTACGACATTCAGTACTTC
CDR3 protein: CASRNGGGSYYDIQYF
J gene: TRBJ2-4
clone size: few
D gene: TRBD2
V gene: TRBV3-1

CDR3 DNA: TGCGCCAGCAGCCTGACCCCCCCCACAGATACGCAGTATTTT
CDR3 protein: CASSLTPPTDTQYF
J gene: TRBJ2-3
clone size: .
D gene: .
V gene: TRBV5-1

CDR3 DNA: TGTGCCTGGAGTGTACATGCAGGTTGGGGCACTGAAGCTTTCTTT
CDR3 protein: CAWSVHAGWGTEAFF
J gene: TRBJ1-1
clone size: .
D gene: .
V gene: TRBV30

CDR3 DNA: TGTGCCAGCAGCCAAGCAGGGGCCGATGAGCAGTTCTTC
CDR3 protein: CASSQAGADEQFF
J gene: TRBJ2-1
clone size: few
D gene: .
V gene: TRBV3-1

CDR3 DNA: TGCGCCAGCAGCCAAGTCGGAGTGGAGGCCGGGGGGACAGCCTCTGGAAACACCATATATTTT
CDR3 protein: CASSQVGVEAGGTASGNTIYF
J gene: TRBJ1-3
clone size: .
D gene: TRBD1
V gene: TRBV4-1

CDR3 DNA: TGTGCCAGCAGTTTATACCCCTCCGAGCAGTACTTC
CDR3 protein: CASSLYPSEQYF
J gene: TRBJ2-7
clone size: .
D gene: .
V gene: TRBV12-3/TRBV12-4

CDR3 DNA: TGTGCCAGTGGACTAGCGGGGGGCACCTACGAGCAGTACTTC
CDR3 protein: CASGLAGGTYEQYF
J gene: TRBJ2-7
clone size: .
D gene: TRBD2
V gene: TRBV6-1

CDR3 DNA: TGCAGTGCTAGAGGTTGGGACGGGAATCAGCCCCAGCATTTT
CDR3 protein: CSARGWDGNQPQHF
J gene: TRBJ1-5
clone size: many
D gene: .
V gene: TRBV20-1

CDR3 DNA: TGTGCCAGCAGCCTGACTAGCGGGGGGCAACAGGATACGCAGTATTTT
CDR3 protein: CASSLTSGGQQDTQYF
J gene: TRBJ2-3
clone size: .
D gene: TRBD2
V gene: TRBV5-4

CDR3 DNA: TGCGCCAGCAGCCCCTCTGGGGGCGAAGAGACCCAGTACTTC
CDR3 protein: CASSPSGGEETQYF
J gene: TRBJ2-5
clone size: .
D gene: .
V gene: TRBV5-1

CDR3 DNA: TGTGCCAGCAGCGGACAGAATTCACCCCTCCACTTT
CDR3 protein: CASSGQNSPLHF
J gene: TRBJ1-6
clone size: many
D gene: .
V gene: TRBV7-9

CDR3 DNA: TGCGCCAGCAGCCTAGCGACCGGCGACGGCTCACCCCTCCACTTT
CDR3 protein: CASSLATGDGSPLHF
J gene: TRBJ1-6
clone size: few
D gene: .
V gene: TRBV4-3

CDR3 DNA: TGTGCCAGCTCACCAGGACAGGGGTGGGAGACCCAGTACTTC
CDR3 protein: CASSPGQGWETQYF
J gene: TRBJ2-5
clone size: many
D gene: TRBD1
V gene: TRBV18

CDR3 DNA: TGTGCCAGCAGCGTAGGTATTCCGACTGGCGAGCAGTACTTC
CDR3 protein: CASSVGIPTGEQYF
J gene: TRBJ2-7
clone size: .
D gene: .
V gene: TRBV9

CDR3 DNA: TGTGCCAGCAGCGCAGGGTGGCACAGGGACCAGCCCCAGCATTTT
CDR3 protein: CASSAGWHRDQPQHF
J gene: TRBJ1-5
clone size: few
D gene: .
V gene: TRBV9

CDR3 DNA: TGTGCCAGCAGCGTAGCCGTTTCCACAACTAATGAAAAACTGTTTTTT
CDR3 protein: CASSVAVSTTNEKLFF
J gene: TRBJ1-4
clone size: .
D gene: .
V gene: TRBV9

CDR3 DNA: TGTGCCAGCTCACCACAAGGGGAACCCCACACTGAAGCTTTCTTT
CDR3 protein: CASSPQGEPHTEAFF
J gene: TRBJ1-1
clone size: many
D gene: .
V gene: TRBV18

CDR3 DNA: TGTGCCAGCAGTGGAGGGGAGGATACGCAGTATTTT
CDR3 protein: CASSGGEDTQYF
J gene: TRBJ2-3
clone size: few
D gene: .
V gene: TRBV2

CDR3 DNA: TGCGCCAGCAGCTTGGAGGGGGCGCCGTCCTACGAGCAGTACTTC
CDR3 protein: CASSLEGAPSYEQYF
J gene: TRBJ2-7
clone size: .
D gene: TRBD1
V gene: TRBV5-1

CDR3 DNA: TGCGCCAGCAGCTTCGGCGGGGGGCGTGAAACTGAAGCTTTCTTT
CDR3 protein: CASSFGGGRETEAFF
J gene: TRBJ1-1
clone size: few
D gene: .
V gene: TRBV5-1

CDR3 DNA: TGTGCCAGCAGCCCCGGACTAGCGGGGCTCAGAAGTGAGCAGTTCTTC
CDR3 protein: CASSPGLAGLRSEQFF
J gene: TRBJ2-1
clone size: .
D gene: TRBD2
V gene: TRBV11-3

CDR3 DNA: TGTGCCAGCAGTACCGGACAGCTTGAAGCTTTCTTT
CDR3 protein: CASSTGQLEAFF
J gene: TRBJ1-1
clone size: .
D gene: .
V gene: TRBV27

CDR3 DNA: TGTGCCAGCAGCTTCCAATTCCGAGGACAGGGGAGGACCTACGAGCAGTACTTC
CDR3 protein: CASSFQFRGQGRTYEQYF
J gene: TRBJ2-7
clone size: few
D gene: TRBD1
V gene: TRBV11-2

CDR3 DNA: TGTGCCAGCAGCAACCTTGGACAGGGCGGAAACACCATATATTTT
CDR3 protein: CASSNLGQGGNTIYF
J gene: TRBJ1-3
clone size: .
D gene: TRBD1
V gene: TRBV7-2

CDR3 DNA: TGTGCCAGCGGCTGGGGGGGGACACAGGCTTTCTTT
CDR3 protein: CASGWGGTQAFF
J gene: TRBJ1-1
clone size: .
D gene: .
V gene: TRBV7-9

CDR3 DNA: TGCAGTGCTATATTTCGTGGCTACACCTTC
CDR3 protein: CSAIFRGYTF
J gene: TRBJ1-2
clone size: .
D gene: .
V gene: TRBV20-1

CDR3 DNA: TGCAGTGCACAGGGGGGCAATCAGCCCCAGCATTTT
CDR3 protein: CSAQGGNQPQHF
J gene: TRBJ1-5
clone size: many
D gene: TRBD1
V gene: TRBV20-1

CDR3 DNA: TGCAGCGTACGACAGGGATGGGTCACTGAAGCTTTCTTT
CDR3 protein: CSVRQGWVTEAFF
J gene: TRBJ1-1
clone size: .
D gene: TRBD1
V gene: TRBV29-1